There are a few counts of the clone carrying this T cell receptor (beta chain). Its antigen is unidentified. With 6 bases removed from V and 5 bases from J, the gap between germline ends came to 10 bases. The CDR3 covers 12 residues. Germline-derived CDR1 and CDR2 are ENHRY and SYGVKD. Genomic DNA served as template for TCR beta VDJ and CDR3 profiling. TCRdb independently ran MiXCR on the reads; one entry per CDR3 protein. Seen here are about 170,000 distinct CDR3 sequences, roughly 45% observed once, and the top ten hold 1.1%. The data originate from a study of CD8+CD57+ T cells in acquired aplastic anemia. About the study: Roughly 3.2 ug was the average amount of DNA from sorted CD4+ and CD8+ cells.

General study points: Common to patients and controls were approximately 30 CD8+ CDR3 sequences. Controls did not differ significantly from patients in CD8+ Simpson's diversity.

This rearrangement joins TRBV10-3 to TRBJ2-5, with D possibly being TRBD2 (5 bases). This TCR derives from a human donor in good health. The sequenced sample was sorted CD4+, CD8+, or CD8+CD57+ T cells (not recorded which) from PBMCs. The CDR3 DNA reads TGTGCCATCAGGGGTGGGAGTGAGACCCAGTACTTC. Translated: CAIRGGSETQYF.